A single sample gave rise to the 17 T cell receptor beta chains below, sequenced in a study of blood T cells in healthy people across ages. Through a sample-barcoded 5' primer and a J-beta primer mix, a second PCR was run for roughly 6 to 12 cycles. TCRdb independently ran MiXCR on the 5' RACE reads; one entry per CDR3 protein. The sample yields approximately 810,000 distinct CDR3 sequences, roughly 26% seen once. Sequencing was done on a sample of blood. The origin of the receptors is a woman older than 75 in good health.

This clonotype has ten or more counts. The chain employs TRBV30 and TRBJ2-7, with D perhaps matching TRBD2 (5 bases). From germline, CDR1 is GTSNPN and CDR2 SVGIG (reference sequence). Between the trimmed V and J ends, which lost 4 bases and 7 bases, there was a span of 20 bases. The CDR3 length is 14 residues. The DNA for the CDR3 is TGTGCCTGGAAATGGACGGGGTCACTGGGAGAGCAGTACTTC. Amino acid sequence: CAWKWTGSLGEQYF.

Concerning this clonotype itself: A much larger clone lies a single base off, so this may be a read error. The rearrangement links TRBV9 to TRBJ1-2; D remains ambiguous. Trimming shortened V by 4 bases and J by 3 bases, and 10 bases separated the two germline ends. The CDR3 has 13 residues. Germline CDR1 and CDR2: SGDLS and YYNGEE. The CDR3 loop is CASSSSRYYGYTF. The CDR3, as DNA: TGTGCCAGCAGCTCCTCGAGGTACTATGGCTACACCTTC.

This clonotype showed up just a few times. This rearrangement joins TRBV12-3 or TRBV12-4 to TRBJ1-5, with D hard to call. V was clipped by 3 bases and J by 2 bases, with 8 bases between them. CDR3 length: 14 amino acids. The CDR3 is CASSFDTGNQPQHF. The CDR3 DNA sequence: TGTGCCAGCAGTTTCGACACTGGCAATCAGCCCCAGCATTTT.

CDR3 sequence: CASSTEGGPRDGYTF. DNA of the CDR3: TGTGCCAGCAGCACAGAGGGAGGGCCACGCGATGGCTACACCTTC. J is TRBJ1-2 and V is TRBV9; D is uncertain. Germline loops: CDR1 SGDLS, CDR2 YYNGEE. The CDR3 length is 15 residues. Trimming cost V 4 bases and J 6 bases, with 19 bases left between them.

This clonotype appeared many times. The V gene is TRBV12-3 or TRBV12-4, the J gene TRBJ2-5; TRBD2 might be the D (5 bases). Trimming took off 2 bases at V and 4 bases at J, with 11 bases between the two ends. The CDR3 runs 14 residues. This chain's CDR3 is CASSLLSAGETQYF. The CDR3 DNA is TGTGCCAGCAGTTTACTATCCGCGGGAGAGACCCAGTACTTC.

As concerns this clonotype: No conserved phenylalanine or tryptophan is present at the end of the CDR3, so a read error is the likely explanation. J is TRBJ2-1 and V is TRBV13; D ambiguous. The germline gives CDR1 PRHDT, CDR2 FYEKMQ (reference sequence). The CDR3 is 14 amino acids. CDR3 residues: CACSLDGRDNEQFS. DNA of the CDR3: TGTGCCTGCAGCTTAGACGGCAGAGACAATGAGCAGTTCTCC.

Regarding this clonotype: This may come from a read error, since a much larger clone is one base off. The chain couples TRBV5-1 to TRBJ2-5; D gene uncertain. Looked up from germline, CDR1 is SGHRS and CDR2 is YFSETQ. Between the trimmed V and J ends, which lost 2 bases and 13 bases, there was a span of 15 bases. The CDR3 has 12 amino acids. For the CDR3, the DNA is TGCGCCAGCAGCTTAAGAGGAGACGAGCGGTACTTC. Translating it yields CASSLRGDERYF.

The table lists this clonotype with a few counts. Being one base from a much bigger clone, this may be a read error. The chain carries TRBV5-1 and TRBJ1-2; 7 nucleotides align to TRBD1. Losses at the gene ends were 4 bases for V and 3 bases for J; bases not matched to a gene: 12. There are 16 residues in the CDR3. CDR1 and CDR2 (germline): SGHRS, YFSETQ. Here the CDR3 reads CASSHGTASADYGYTF. The CDR3 DNA reads TGCGCCAGCAGCCACGGGACAGCCTCTGCTGACTATGGCTACACCTTC.

This clonotype appeared many times. The chain joins TRBV11-2 to TRBJ2-3, with D tentatively TRBD2 (6 bases). V was clipped by 4 bases and J by 2 bases, with 16 bases between them. Germline lookup yields CDR1 SGHAT and CDR2 FQNNGV. The CDR3 loop spans 16 amino acids. The CDR3 protein is CASSSPGLSNTDTQYF. The CDR3 coding sequence is TGTGCCAGCAGCTCCCCGGGACTCTCCAACACAGATACGCAGTATTTT.

This clonotype has a count of ten or more. The CDR3 region has the DNA TGTGCCAGCAGCCCCGGGGGGAGAATAGATACGCAGTATTTT. This sequence encodes CASSPGGRIDTQYF. The V gene is TRBV7-2, the J gene TRBJ2-3; 7 positions agree with TRBD2. The CDR3 spans 14 residues. V dropped 5 bases and J dropped 5; count of bases not matched to a gene: 7. Germline assignment: CDR1 SGHTA and CDR2 FQGNSA.

There are many counts of this clonotype. The chain carries TRBV6-5 and TRBJ2-3; 7 bases are a match to TRBD2. The CDR3 covers 14 residues. Per the germline V gene, CDR1 is MNHEY and CDR2 is SVGAGI. V dropped 0 bases and J dropped 8; count of bases not matched to a gene: 5. The CDR3 region is CASSYSGGLGTQYF. The CDR3 DNA is TGTGCCAGCAGTTACTCGGGAGGGCTCGGTACGCAGTATTTT.

Concerning this clonotype: It may be a read error: a sequence one base away is much more abundant. The chain employs TRBV15 and TRBJ2-1; possibly TRBD2 for D (5 bases). Between the trimmed V and J ends, which lost 1 base and 13 bases, there was a span of 17 bases. The CDR3 has 14 residues. Germline-derived CDR1 and CDR2 are LNHNV and YYDKDF (reference sequence). The CDR3, as DNA: TGTGCCACCAGCAGAGGAGCCCCCGGGGAGACCCAGTTCTTC. It is translated as CATSRGAPGETQFF.

This clonotype came up many times. V is TRBV5-5 and J is TRBJ2-5, with TRBD1 matching over 8 bases. Trimming cost V 3 bases and J 2 bases; bases outside gene matches: 3. CDR1 SGHKS and CDR2 YYEKEE come from the germline V gene (reference sequence). The CDR3 totals 14 residues. The CDR3 sequence: CASSWTGMQETQYF. In DNA form, the CDR3 reads TGTGCCAGCAGCTGGACAGGGATGCAAGAGACCCAGTACTTC.

J is TRBJ1-2 and V is TRBV6-2 or TRBV6-3; D remains unclear. The ends were cut back, 6 bases at V and 3 bases at J, with 11 bases in the middle. The CDR3 consists of 13 residues. Germline CDR1 is MNHEY and CDR2 is SVGEGT. DNA of the CDR3: TGTGCCAGCAGGGACGACCTGGACTATGGCTACACCTTC. Protein: CASRDDLDYGYTF.

This clonotype appeared many times. V is TRBV6-1 and J is TRBJ1-2; 10 bases match TRBD1. CDR1 and CDR2 from the germline V gene are MNHNS and SASEGT. The CDR3 has 14 amino acids. J gave up 4 bases and V 6 bases, and 5 bases lay outside the gene matches. The DNA of the CDR3 is TGTGCCAGCAGATATGGGGACAGGGGCTATGGCTACACCTTC. Amino acids: CASRYGDRGYGYTF.

The genes are TRBV27 and TRBJ2-7; 7 nucleotides agree with TRBD1. The CDR3 covers 18 residues. CDR1 and CDR2 (germline): MNHEY, SMNVEV (reference sequence). V dropped 0 bases and J dropped 2; count of bases not matched to a gene: 13. CDR3 sequence: CASSLSLRQGPTPYEQYF. The CDR3 nucleotides read TGTGCCAGCAGTTTATCCCTCCGACAGGGCCCGACGCCCTACGAGCAGTACTTC.

This clonotype has just a few counts. This chain links TRBV7-2 with TRBJ1-1, with D possibly being TRBD1 (5 bases). The germline CDR1 and CDR2 sequences are SGHTA and FQGNSA. With 6 bases removed from V and 2 bases from J, the gap between germline ends came to 13 bases. The CDR3 covers 14 residues. CDR3: CASRTHTGNTEAFF. For the CDR3, the DNA is TGTGCCAGCAGGACTCATACAGGTAACACTGAAGCTTTCTTT. The full variable domain, rest sourced from reference TRBV7-2 and TRBJ1-1, is GAGVSQSPSNKVTEKGKDVELRCDPISGHTALYWYRQSLGQGLEFLIYFQGNSAPDKSGLPSDRFSAERTGGSVSTLTIQRTQQEDSAVYLCASRTHTGNTEAFFGQGTRLTVV.